The clone carrying this TCR beta chain was found a few times. Its target is unknown. This sample was taken from a study of glioma-infiltrating T cells. General study findings and limits: Signature shared blood CDR3 motifs were enriched in low-divergence and depleted in high-divergence patients. Tissue and blood shared very few CDR3 sequences.

TCR alpha and beta CDR3 regions were amplified from RNA using iRepertoire nested multiplex PCR. TCRdb re-analysed the multiplex PCR reads in MiXCR, keeping a single row per CDR3 protein. The data contain about 400,000 distinct CDR3 sequences, more than 35% of them seen just once; the ten biggest clones take up about 12%. The sequence derives from a human donor with low-grade glioma or glioblastoma, undergoing nonglioma brain surgery, or in good health (not recorded which). Sequencing was performed on glioma tissue, nonneoplastic brain tissue, or PBMCs (not recorded which).

CDR3 nucleotide sequence: TGTGCCAGCAGTTACTCGTGGGGGATGAGCTCCTACGAGCAGTACTTC. Residues: CASSYSWGMSSYEQYF. The rearrangement joins TRBV6-2 or TRBV6-3 to TRBJ2-7; D might be TRBD1 or TRBD2, each matching 5 bases. Trimming pared 0 bases from V and 0 bases from J, leaving 12 bases between. The CDR3 contains 16 residues. The germline CDR1 and CDR2 sequences are MNHEY and SVGEGT.